Below, 30 T cell receptor beta chains from the same sample are listed, as sequenced in a study of blood T cell repertoires in COVID-19. This table comes from immunoSEQ multiplex PCR, and its TCRdb copy is limited to in-frame clones, with some not included. The sample contains 300,000 to 400,000 clones, around nine tenths of which appear only once. Sequences were obtained from peripheral blood. Receptor source: a woman aged 18-29 years who had recovered from COVID-19.

The chain joins TRBV6-5 to TRBJ2-2, with D maybe TRBD2 (6 bases). Germline V gene data show CDR1 as MNHEY and CDR2 as SVGAGI. The CDR3 runs to 16 residues. Trimming removed 0 bases at V and 7 bases at J, with 15 bases between. The CDR3, as DNA: TGTGCCAGCAGTTACTCCGGGGGAGCGGTGATCGGGGAGCTGTTTTTT. Protein product: CASSYSGGAVIGELFF.

The rearrangement links TRBV6-2 or TRBV6-3 to TRBJ1-5; D gene uncertain. Germline V gene data show CDR1 as MNHEY and CDR2 as SVGEGT. The CDR3 is made up of 18 amino acids. The V end lost 0 bases, the J end lost 3 bases, and 18 bases lay between the germline ends. CDR3 region: CASSYSRTVGVLNQPQHF. CDR3 coding DNA: TGTGCCAGCAGTTACTCGAGGACTGTTGGGGTTCTCAATCAGCCCCAGCATTTT.

The chain combines TRBV7-2 with TRBJ1-2; 7 nucleotides line up with TRBD1. The junction had 7 bases not matched to a gene; V was cut back by 5 bases and J by 4 bases. The CDR3 is 14 residues long. Germline V CDR1 and CDR2: SGHTA, FQGNSA. The DNA of the CDR3 is TGTGCCAGCAGCCCCCAGGGACAGATCTATGGCTACACCTTC. Translating gives CASSPQGQIYGYTF.

This clone appeared once. The chain couples TRBV4-3 to TRBJ2-2; 9 bases map to TRBD1. Losses at the gene ends were 3 bases for V and 5 bases for J; bases not matched to a gene: 7. The CDR3 extends over 16 amino acids. Germline V gene data show CDR1 as LGHNA and CDR2 as YSLEER. The CDR3 reads CASSHLTGGKTGELFF. CDR3 sequence (DNA): TGCGCCAGCAGCCACCTGACAGGGGGAAAGACCGGGGAGCTGTTTTTT.

This chain connects TRBV7-2 to TRBJ2-5; maybe TRBD2 (5 bases). In germline, CDR1 is SGHTA, CDR2 FQGNSA. The CDR3 has 15 amino acids. V was trimmed by 3 bases and J by 6 bases, leaving 17 bases between them. CDR3 protein: CASSFRLHPRQTQYF. As DNA, the CDR3 is TGTGCCAGCAGCTTCCGACTACACCCCCGGCAGACCCAGTACTTC.

This clone was observed a single time. V gene TRBV24-1 combines with J gene TRBJ2-5; 9 bases are shared with TRBD2. In germline, CDR1 is KGHDR, CDR2 SFDVKD. There are 14 residues in the CDR3. After removal of 6 bases from V and 5 bases from J, the junction contained 6 bases not matched to a gene. DNA for the CDR3: TGTGCCACCAGTCTAGCGGGGCTGGGGGAGACCCAGTACTTC. It translates to CATSLAGLGETQYF.

The chain couples TRBV11-2 to TRBJ2-2; 11 nucleotides agree with TRBD2. V lost 1 base and J lost 8; bases outside the gene matches: 3. CDR3 length: 15 residues. Per the germline V gene, CDR1 is SGHAT and CDR2 is FQNNGV. CDR3 bases: TGTGCCAGCAGCTTAGTAGCGGGAGGGGCAGGGGAGCTGTTTTTT. Protein sequence: CASSLVAGGAGELFF.

The genes are TRBV24-1 and TRBJ2-2, with a weak D call TRBD1 (6 bases). CDR1 and CDR2 from the germline V gene are KGHDR and SFDVKD. Trimming removed 5 bases at V and 1 base at J, with 16 bases between. This CDR3 contains 17 residues. CDR3 nucleotides: TGTGCCACCAGTGCCTACAGGGACCTAATGAACACCGGGGAGCTGTTTTTT. Translated, it gives CATSAYRDLMNTGELFF.

The CDR3: CASSVAQGSYGYTF. The CDR3 nucleotides are TGTGCCAGCAGCGTCGCACAGGGGTCCTATGGCTACACCTTC. V and J are TRBV13 and TRBJ1-2; TRBD1 agrees at 7 bases. This CDR3 comprises 14 residues. Germline CDR1 and CDR2: PRHDT and FYEKMQ (reference sequence). V gave up 5 bases and J gave up 4 bases; unmatched junction bases: 7.

J is TRBJ1-1 and V is TRBV30, with a tentative D call TRBD1 (5 bases). V was shortened by 0 bases and J by 3 bases, with 8 bases between the two germline ends. Germline-derived CDR1 and CDR2 are GTSNPN and SVGIG (reference sequence). The CDR3 runs to 13 residues. The CDR3, as DNA: TGTGCCTGGAGTGTAAAACAGGACACTGAAGCTTTCTTT. This encodes CAWSVKQDTEAFF.

This chain uses TRBV5-4 with TRBJ1-1; 7 nucleotides agree with TRBD1. Trimming took 5 bases from V and 6 from J; bases not matched to a gene: 16. Germline V gene lookup returns CDR1 SGHNT and CDR2 YYREEE (reference sequence). The CDR3 spans 16 residues. CDR3: CASRSQGTGVSAEAFF. CDR3 coding DNA: TGTGCCAGCAGATCACAGGGGACTGGCGTATCCGCTGAAGCTTTCTTT.

This clone showed up just a few times. The chain recombines TRBV29-1 with TRBJ1-2; D gene unclear. Trimming stripped 3 bases from V and 4 bases from J, with 15 bases between. The CDR3 extends over 14 amino acids. CDR1 is SQVTM and CDR2 is ANQGSEA in the germline V gene. CDR3 sequence: CSVERVRTTYGYTF. As DNA, the CDR3 is TGCAGCGTTGAGAGGGTAAGGACCACCTATGGCTACACCTTC.

Worth noting for this clone: Other DNA sequences within the sample encode an identical CDR3. The rearrangement links TRBV5-1 to TRBJ2-5, with D perhaps TRBD2 (6 bases). Germline V gene data show CDR1 as SGHRS and CDR2 as YFSETQ. Between the trimmed V and J ends, which lost 4 bases and 2 bases, there was a span of 9 bases. CDR3 length equals 13 residues. CDR3 DNA sequence: TGCGCCAGCAGCCCCGGGGGTCAAGAGACCCAGTACTTC. Amino acids: CASSPGGQETQYF.

The sample holds one count of this clone. The rearrangement joins TRBV11-2 to TRBJ1-2; D perhaps matches TRBD1 (5 bases). Germline V gives CDR1 SGHAT, CDR2 FQNNGV. V was cut by 5 bases and J by 8 bases, with 21 bases left in between. CDR3 size: 15 residues. The CDR3 sequence: CASSPISGGFRGYTF. CDR3 bases: TGTGCCAGCAGCCCTATATCGGGGGGGTTTCGCGGCTACACCTTC.

J is TRBJ1-2 and V is TRBV7-8; 9 bases agree with TRBD1. CDR3 length: 18 residues. Losses at the gene ends were 5 bases for V and 4 bases for J; bases not matched to a gene: 17. The germline V gene encodes CDR1 SGHVS and CDR2 FQNEAQ. CDR3 protein: CASSEKLGTGFGVYGYTF. The DNA for the CDR3 is TGTGCCAGCAGCGAAAAACTCGGGACAGGGTTTGGGGTCTATGGCTACACCTTC.

The chain carries TRBV5-5 and TRBJ1-5; 9 nucleotides agree with TRBD1. J lost 3 bases, V lost 4 bases, and 5 bases had no gene match. The CDR3 extends over 15 amino acids. CDR1 is SGHKS, CDR2 YYEKEE, per germline (reference sequence). CDR3 nucleotide sequence: TGTGCCAGCAGCCTCGACAGGGGGATCAATCAGCCCCAGCATTTT. This sequence encodes CASSLDRGINQPQHF.

The chain carries TRBV30 and TRBJ1-2, with 8 positions matching TRBD1. This CDR3 is 13 amino acids long. The V gene end was trimmed by 5 bases and the J gene end by 2 bases; junction bases not matched to a gene: 4. CDR1 GTSNPN and CDR2 SVGIG come from the germline V gene (reference sequence). The CDR3 loop reads CAWARDRNYGYTF. The CDR3, as DNA: TGTGCCTGGGCCCGGGACAGGAACTATGGCTACACCTTC.

The chain combines TRBV25-1 with TRBJ2-3; D may be TRBD2 (5 bases). V was clipped by 3 bases and J by 2 bases, with 9 bases between them. Germline-derived CDR1 and CDR2 are MGHDK and SYGVNS. The CDR3 is made up of 14 amino acids. The DNA of the CDR3 is TGTGCCAGCAGTGATTTAGCGCACACAGATACGCAGTATTTT. The encoded protein is CASSDLAHTDTQYF.

This clone appeared once. The chain employs TRBV4-1 and TRBJ1-2; D is unclear. The CDR3 runs 12 residues. Germline lookup yields CDR1 MGHRA and CDR2 YSYEKL. V shed 1 base and J shed 8 bases, with 8 bases lying between them. The CDR3 bases are TGCGCCAGCAGCCAAGGCGCGGGGGGCTACACCTTC. This codes for CASSQGAGGYTF.

This clone was counted once. The J gene is TRBJ2-5, the V gene TRBV7-9; 10 nucleotides match TRBD1. The V gene end was trimmed by 5 bases and the J gene end by 2 bases; junction bases not matched to a gene: 5. This CDR3 has 15 residues. Germline loops: CDR1 SEHNR, CDR2 FQNEAQ (reference sequence). CDR3 DNA: TGTGCCAGCAGCCAAAGGACAGGGGGACAAGAGACCCAGTACTTC. Its translation: CASSQRTGGQETQYF.

The chain has TRBV19 and TRBJ1-4; 7 nucleotides line up with TRBD1. The germline CDR1 and CDR2 sequences are LNHDA and SQIVND (reference sequence). V lost 7 bases and J lost 3; bases outside the gene matches: 8. The CDR3 is 15 residues long. The CDR3 spells CASNDPGQPNEKLFF. The CDR3 DNA reads TGTGCCAGTAATGATCCGGGACAGCCTAATGAAAAACTGTTTTTT.

The V and J genes are TRBV4-3 and TRBJ2-3; 7 bases agree with TRBD1. Looked up from germline, CDR1 is LGHNA and CDR2 is YSLEER. This CDR3 is 17 amino acids long. Losses at the gene ends were 5 bases for V and 5 bases for J; bases not matched to a gene: 16. The chain's CDR3 is CASSARDSSLRGDTQYF. The CDR3 DNA sequence: TGCGCCAGCAGCGCTCGGGACAGTTCCTTACGGGGAGATACGCAGTATTTT.

This clone appeared once. The gene calls are TRBV4-3 and TRBJ2-3; maybe TRBD1 (6 bases). The CDR3 runs 17 residues. Germline V gives CDR1 LGHNA, CDR2 YSLEER. Between the trimmed V and J ends, which lost 0 bases and 2 bases, there was a span of 15 bases. The CDR3 DNA sequence: TGCGCCAGCAGCCAAGATATATTAGGGGGAATCACAGATACGCAGTATTTT. Its protein product is CASSQDILGGITDTQYF.

The chain employs TRBV5-4 and TRBJ2-3; 9 bases are shared with TRBD2. The length of the CDR3 is 15 residues. Germline-derived CDR1 and CDR2 are SGHNT and YYREEE (reference sequence). V was clipped by 2 bases and J by 2 bases; unmatched bases: 3. This chain's CDR3 is CASSFTSGLTDTQYF. CDR3 nucleotides: TGTGCCAGCAGCTTTACTAGCGGGCTCACAGATACGCAGTATTTT.

The rearrangement joins TRBV4-3 to TRBJ2-1; D is possibly TRBD2 (5 bases). CDR3 size: 18 residues. Germline V gene sequence: CDR1 LGHNA, CDR2 YSLEER. V was pared by 1 base and J by 5 bases, with 21 bases between. The CDR3 here is CASSQVVFFSGRDNEQFF. The CDR3 DNA reads as TGCGCCAGCAGCCAAGTTGTCTTTTTCAGCGGACGGGACAATGAGCAGTTCTTC.

The genes are TRBV4-1 and TRBJ1-1, with TRBD1 matching 7 bases. CDR3 length equals 16 residues. V lost 1 base to trimming and J lost 3 bases; unmatched junction nucleotides: 8. CDR1 is MGHRA, CDR2 YSYEKL, per germline. CDR3 protein: CASSQVTTGDDTEAFF. The CDR3 nucleotides are TGCGCCAGCAGCCAAGTAACAACAGGGGATGACACTGAAGCTTTCTTT.

The chain combines TRBV21-1 with TRBJ2-1; the table names TRBD2, a call not compared with the DNA. TRBV21-1 is recorded as a pseudogene. This CDR3 region has 13 residues. This chain's CDR3 is CASSKGTGNEQFF. The CDR3 nucleotides are TGTGCCAGCAGCAAAGGGACTGGGAATGAGCAGTTCTTC.

This clone occurred once. This chain links TRBV5-6 with TRBJ2-7, with D perhaps TRBD1 (6 bases). The CDR3 is 12 residues long. Trimming cost V 0 bases and J 6 bases, with 7 bases left between them. Germline V gene lookup returns CDR1 SGHDT and CDR2 YYEEEE. This CDR3 is CASSLVRGEQYV. The CDR3 coding sequence is TGTGCCAGCAGCTTGGTCAGGGGCGAGCAGTACGTC.

This clone showed up just once. The V call is TRBV29-1, the J call TRBJ2-1, with 9 bases fitting TRBD2. This CDR3 is built from 15 residues. The germline V gene encodes CDR1 SQVTM and CDR2 ANQGSEA. Trimming cost V 1 base and J 5 bases; bases outside gene matches: 6. CDR3 sequence (DNA): TGCAGCGTTGAAGGTGGGCTAGCGGGGAACAATGAGCAGTTCTTC. Translated: CSVEGGLAGNNEQFF.

The chain couples TRBV19 to TRBJ1-5, with 9 bases that match TRBD1. V shed 5 bases, J shed 6 bases, and the junction held 8 bases outside the gene matches. The CDR3 consists of 15 residues. Germline values: CDR1 LNHDA, CDR2 SQIVND (reference sequence). The CDR3 nucleotides read TGTGCCAGTAGTTCCCGGGACAGGGATGGTCAGCCCCAGCATTTT. It specifies CASSSRDRDGQPQHF.